The 30 T cell receptor beta chains presented below share a single source sample, sequenced in a study of cytomegalovirus exposure and HLA in healthy donors. Primers for the PCR totalled 60 Vbeta and 13 Jbeta. This table comes from immunoSEQ multiplex PCR, and its TCRdb copy is limited to in-frame clones, with some not included. The sample totals about 70,000 clones; its top ten clones hold 2% to 3%. The material sequenced was PBMCs. These receptors were obtained from a female donor in good health and CMV-seropositive.

The genes are TRBV19 and TRBJ1-5, with TRBD1 as a possible D gene (5 bases). V gave up 5 bases and J gave up 0 bases, with 11 bases separating them. The CDR3 loop spans 15 amino acids. Germline CDR1 reads LNHDA; CDR2 reads SQIVND (reference sequence). Here the CDR3 reads CASSLTEYSNQPQHF. The CDR3 region has the DNA TGTGCCAGTAGTCTGACAGAATATAGCAATCAGCCCCAGCATTTT. Together with reference TRBV19 and TRBJ1-5, the CDR3 gives the full variable domain: DGGITQSPKYLFRKEGQNVTLSCEQNLNHDAMYWYRQDPGQGLRLIYYSQIVNDFQKGDIAEGYSVSREKKESFPLTVTSAQKNPTAFYLCASSLTEYSNQPQHFGDGTRLSIL.

The chain links TRBV9 to TRBJ1-1; the D gene is possibly TRBD1 (5 bases). With 7 bases removed from V and 1 base from J, the gap between germline ends came to 11 bases. Germline V gene data show CDR1 as SGDLS and CDR2 as YYNGEE. This CDR3 comprises 13 residues. CDR3 in amino acids: CASGSTANTEAFF. CDR3 DNA: TGTGCCAGCGGGTCGACAGCGAACACTGAAGCTTTCTTT.

The V call is TRBV28, the J call TRBJ1-5; the match to TRBD1 covers 7 bases. The V segment lost 5 bases and the J segment 5 bases; nucleotides outside the gene matches: 3. The CDR3 is made up of 13 amino acids. Per germline, CDR1 MDHEN and CDR2 SYDVKM. The CDR3 protein is CASSATGHQPQHF. In DNA, the CDR3 is TGTGCCAGCAGTGCGACAGGGCATCAGCCCCAGCATTTT.

The CDR3 region is CAWSVLQGDSPLHF. The CDR3 bases are TGTGCCTGGAGTGTACTGCAGGGGGATTCACCCCTCCACTTT. This rearrangement joins TRBV30 to TRBJ1-6, with 7 bases lining up with TRBD1. This CDR3 has 14 amino acids. J was trimmed by 8 bases and V by 0 bases; bases with no gene match: 4. Germline V gene lookup returns CDR1 GTSNPN and CDR2 SVGIG (reference sequence).

The J gene is TRBJ1-1, the V gene TRBV19, with 9 bases that match TRBD1. The CDR3 has 14 residues. The V and J ends lost 9 bases and 10 bases, in that order; junction bases with no gene match: 15. The germline gives CDR1 LNHDA, CDR2 SQIVND (reference sequence). For the CDR3, the DNA is TGTGCCAGCTCGGGACAGGGTTCCGGACGCGGAGCTTTCTTT. It yields the protein CASSGQGSGRGAFF.

The chain employs TRBV6-5 and TRBJ1-1, with a tentative D call TRBD1 (6 bases). The CDR3 totals 14 residues. The germline V gene encodes CDR1 MNHEY and CDR2 SVGAGI. V lost 5 bases and J 1 base, leaving 11 bases between the germline ends. CDR3 in DNA: TGTGCCAGCAGTCCACACAGGGAGAACACTGAAGCTTTCTTT. The encoded protein is CASSPHRENTEAFF.

This rearrangement joins TRBV11-2 to TRBJ2-3, with 9 positions matching TRBD2. The CDR3 is 17 amino acids. With 7 bases clipped from V and 0 bases from J, the junction kept 11 bases outside the gene matches. CDR1 and CDR2 from the germline V gene are SGHAT and FQNNGV. The CDR3 sequence: CASNPQRTSVSTDTQYF. For the CDR3, the DNA is TGTGCCAGCAATCCACAGAGGACTAGCGTTAGCACAGATACGCAGTATTTT.

The rearrangement joins TRBV6-6 to TRBJ2-7; 10 nucleotides match TRBD2. After removal of 6 bases from V and 7 bases from J, the junction contained 12 bases not matched to a gene. In germline, CDR1 is MNHNY, CDR2 SVGAGI (reference sequence). The CDR3 is made up of 15 amino acids. CDR3 nucleotides: TGTGCCAGCAGGCTACTAGCGGGGTCAGCGGGAGAGCAGTACTTC. It yields the protein CASRLLAGSAGEQYF.

The rearrangement joins TRBV4-1 to TRBJ1-2, with TRBD1 matching 12 bases. The V segment lost 3 bases and the J segment 8 bases; nucleotides outside the gene matches: 10. CDR3 length equals 16 residues. Germline loops: CDR1 MGHRA, CDR2 YSYEKL. The CDR3 sequence: CASSQGQGARRSGYTF. The CDR3 DNA reads TGCGCCAGCAGCCAGGGACAGGGGGCTCGCAGGTCGGGCTACACCTTC.

J is TRBJ2-1 and V is TRBV15; D unresolved. The CDR3 consists of 14 residues. Looked up from germline, CDR1 is LNHNV and CDR2 is YYDKDF (reference sequence). V lost 1 base to trimming and J lost 5 bases, with 9 bases between them. The CDR3 loop reads CATSRALDNNEQFF. As DNA, the CDR3 is TGTGCCACCAGCAGAGCCTTAGACAACAATGAGCAGTTCTTC.

The chain has TRBV6-6 and TRBJ1-2, with 11 nucleotides matching TRBD1. This CDR3 has 14 amino acids. V was pared by 8 bases and J by 7 bases, with 9 bases of the junction left unmatched. Germline-derived CDR1 and CDR2 are MNHNY and SVGAGI (reference sequence). CDR3 sequence: CASHFTGTGGGYTF. The CDR3 DNA reads TGTGCCAGCCATTTTACCGGGACAGGGGGTGGCTACACCTTC.

The chain combines TRBV6-1 with TRBJ1-5; TRBD1 agrees at 11 bases. The germline V gene has CDR1 MNHNS and CDR2 SASEGT. The CDR3 totals 15 residues. Trimming took 1 base from V and 6 from J; bases not matched to a gene: 2. CDR3 nucleotide sequence: TGTGCCAGCAGTGAAGGGACAGGGGGCACTCAGCCCCAGCATTTT. Translation: CASSEGTGGTQPQHF.

The chain recombines TRBV6-1 with TRBJ2-3, with D possibly TRBD2 on 5 matching bases. Germline values: CDR1 MNHNS, CDR2 SASEGT. The CDR3 consists of 15 residues. Trimming stripped 7 bases from V and 0 bases from J, with 14 bases between. CDR3 amino acids: CASTFGRTSTDTQYF. CDR3 DNA: TGTGCCAGCACCTTCGGACGGACTAGCACAGATACGCAGTATTTT.

This chain connects TRBV7-9 to TRBJ1-2; 7 bases fit TRBD1. This CDR3 has 14 residues. Trimming at V came to 5 bases and at J to 5 bases, leaving 8 bases not matched to a gene. Looked up from germline, CDR1 is SEHNR and CDR2 is FQNEAQ (reference sequence). CDR3 region: CASSLGQDPYGYTF. CDR3 nucleotides: TGTGCCAGCAGCCTAGGACAGGACCCTTATGGCTACACCTTC.

The chain uses TRBV7-9 and TRBJ2-5, with D tentatively TRBD1 (7 bases). CDR3 length equals 15 residues. In germline, CDR1 is SEHNR, CDR2 FQNEAQ (reference sequence). V was clipped by 5 bases and J by 4 bases, with 17 bases between them. CDR3 in DNA: TGTGCCAGCAGCCCCAGAGGCAGGGGGGTAGAGACCCAGTACTTC. Protein sequence: CASSPRGRGVETQYF.

J is TRBJ1-2 and V is TRBV4-3; tentatively, D is TRBD1 (5 bases). CDR3 length: 16 amino acids. Trimming took 6 bases from V and 0 from J, leaving 17 bases between them. Germline loops: CDR1 LGHNA, CDR2 YSLEER. The CDR3 DNA reads TGCGCCAGCAGGAAATCCGGGACTGGAGCTAACTATGGCTACACCTTC. This gives the protein CASRKSGTGANYGYTF.

The rearrangement links TRBV28 to TRBJ1-5, with D possibly TRBD1 on 5 matching bases. V was clipped by 4 bases and J by 0 bases, with 13 bases between them. The CDR3 covers 16 residues. Germline V gives CDR1 MDHEN, CDR2 SYDVKM. The CDR3 coding sequence is TGTGCCAGCAGTTCGAGGGGAGGCCTTAGCAATCAGCCCCAGCATTTT. The encoded protein is CASSSRGGLSNQPQHF.

The V call is TRBV4-3, the J call TRBJ2-1; D ambiguous. Looked up from germline, CDR1 is LGHNA and CDR2 is YSLEER. Trimming shortened V by 0 bases and J by 5 bases, and 14 bases separated the two germline ends. There are 16 residues in the CDR3. The CDR3 protein is CASSQDGVKIHNEQFF. The CDR3 DNA follows: TGCGCCAGCAGCCAAGACGGAGTTAAGATCCACAATGAGCAGTTCTTC.

This clone counts as medium-sized (0.01 to 0.1%) by frequency. V is TRBV6-6 and J is TRBJ1-5; 8 bases align to TRBD1. The CDR3 is 16 amino acids. The J segment lost 0 bases and the V segment lost 7 bases, leaving 8 bases of the junction unmatched. From germline, CDR1 is MNHNY and CDR2 SVGAGI (reference sequence). Here the CDR3 reads CASTPNRGDSNQPQHF. In DNA form, the CDR3 reads TGTGCCAGCACCCCGAACAGGGGGGATAGCAATCAGCCCCAGCATTTT.

This chain joins TRBV9 and TRBJ1-1, with D maybe TRBD1 (5 bases). The germline V gene has CDR1 SGDLS and CDR2 YYNGEE. CDR3 size: 15 residues. With 0 bases removed from V and 5 bases from J, the gap between germline ends came to 14 bases. CDR3 loop: CASSVAQGGVTEAFF. CDR3 in DNA: TGTGCCAGCAGCGTAGCGCAGGGAGGGGTGACTGAAGCTTTCTTT.

The chain carries TRBV11-3 and TRBJ1-1, with TRBD1 matching over 7 bases. Trimming at V came to 4 bases and at J to 7 bases, leaving 12 bases not matched to a gene. This CDR3 is 15 amino acids long. Germline lookup yields CDR1 SGHNT and CDR2 YENEEA. The CDR3 coding sequence is TGTGCCAGCAGCTCAGGAAGGGGGCGAATGGATGAAGCTTTCTTT. The encoded protein is CASSSGRGRMDEAFF.

This chain connects TRBV28 to TRBJ2-7, with TRBD1 identical over 9 bases. Germline CDR1 reads MDHEN; CDR2 reads SYDVKM. The V gene end was trimmed by 6 bases and the J gene end by 2 bases; junction bases not matched to a gene: 14. The CDR3 runs 17 residues. The CDR3 sequence is CASRPGQGILDTYEQYF. The CDR3 DNA is TGTGCCAGCAGGCCGGGACAGGGTATACTAGACACCTACGAGCAGTACTTC.

The V call is TRBV25-1, the J call TRBJ2-5, with TRBD2 identical over 8 bases. Trimming took 5 bases from V and 5 from J; bases not matched to a gene: 7. The CDR3 runs to 14 residues. Germline CDR1 reads MGHDK; CDR2 reads SYGVNS. CDR3 DNA sequence: TGTGCCAGCAGTTTCAGCGGGAGCCCGGAGACCCAGTACTTC. Amino acid sequence: CASSFSGSPETQYF.

This sequence joins TRBV15 and TRBJ1-3; D ambiguous. The germline V gene encodes CDR1 LNHNV and CDR2 YYDKDF (reference sequence). V was clipped by 6 bases and J by 4 bases, with 13 bases between them. The CDR3 is 14 residues long. The CDR3 is CATRTDLGGNTIYF. The CDR3 DNA follows: TGTGCCACCAGGACTGATTTAGGAGGAAACACCATATATTTT.

The genes are TRBV5-1 and TRBJ1-2; D not resolved. Trimming stripped 4 bases from V and 7 bases from J, with 14 bases between. Looked up from germline, CDR1 is SGHRS and CDR2 is YFSETQ. The CDR3 consists of 13 residues. In nucleotides, the CDR3 is TGCGCCAGCAGCGGCCAGGTCCAAGGTGGCTACACCTTC. Protein: CASSGQVQGGYTF.

This chain connects TRBV29-1 to TRBJ2-7, with TRBD1 matching over 7 bases. V shed 7 bases and J 2 bases; nucleotides not matched to a gene: 5. Germline CDR1 is SQVTM and CDR2 is ANQGSEA. There are 12 residues in the CDR3. Here the CDR3 reads CSARDSAYEQYF. The CDR3 bases are TGCAGCGCCAGGGACAGCGCCTACGAGCAGTACTTC.

CDR3: CSVPAGETQYF. The CDR3 bases are TGCAGCGTCCCAGCGGGAGAGACCCAGTACTTC. The V call is TRBV29-1, the J call TRBJ2-5; tentatively, D is TRBD2 (6 bases). CDR3 length equals 11 residues. V shed 6 bases and J shed 4 bases, with 9 bases lying between them. In germline, CDR1 is SQVTM, CDR2 ANQGSEA.

The V gene is TRBV7-2, the J gene TRBJ1-1, with D perhaps matching TRBD1 (5 bases). CDR1 and CDR2 from the germline V gene are SGHTA and FQGNSA. The V end was cut by 6 bases, the J end by 2 bases, with 19 bases between. The CDR3 consists of 16 residues. CDR3 DNA: TGTGCCAGCAGTAAAAGGGGACTAGACTTTAACACTGAAGCTTTCTTT. Translation gives CASSKRGLDFNTEAFF.

The chain combines TRBV7-2 with TRBJ2-2; 7 positions match TRBD1. V lost 4 bases and J lost 0; bases outside the gene matches: 2. Per the germline V gene, CDR1 is SGHTA and CDR2 is FQGNSA. This CDR3 region has 15 residues. The CDR3 sequence is CASSWGTANTGELFF. The CDR3 DNA reads TGTGCCAGCAGCTGGGGGACAGCGAACACCGGGGAGCTGTTTTTT.

V gene TRBV5-8 combines with J gene TRBJ1-1; D is perhaps TRBD1 (6 bases). The CDR3 consists of 15 residues. Per the germline V gene, CDR1 is SGHTS and CDR2 is YDEGEE. Trimming pared 4 bases from V and 5 bases from J, leaving 18 bases between. The CDR3 region is CASSHGTPKGTEAFF. The CDR3 DNA is TGTGCCAGCAGCCATGGGACACCCAAAGGTACTGAAGCTTTCTTT. Variable domain in full (rest from reference TRBV5-8 and TRBJ1-1): EAGVTQSPTHLIKTRGQQATLRCSPISGHTSVYWYQQALGLGLQFLLWYDEGEERNRGNFPPRFSGRQFPNYSSELNVNALELEDSALYLCASSHGTPKGTEAFFGQGTRLTVV.